This TCR beta chain originates from a study of shared clonotypes between healthy human individuals. Researchers ran the assay at a deep level. Produced via immunoSEQ multiplex PCR; TCRdb's table is partial and in-frame only. This repertoire shows 900,000 to 1,200,000 clones, 75% to 85% found once; its top ten account for 0.55% to 0.7%. The trim removed 5 bases at V and 7 bases at J, leaving 9 bases unmatched. The CDR3 consists of 15 residues. The germline V gene has CDR1 ENHRY and CDR2 SYGVKD. This clonotype was obtained from a man between 18 and 29 years old in good health. Some clones in this sample may be carry-over from other donors' samples. This rearrangement joins TRBV10-3 to TRBJ2-2; 8 bases fit TRBD2. Sequencing input: memory CD4+ T cells from PBMCs. Subset: CD45RA-negative fraction. CDR3 protein: CAISSPTSDDGELFF. The CDR3 bases are TGTGCCATCAGTTCGCCGACTAGCGACGACGGGGAGCTGTTTTTT.